Below, 16 T cell receptor beta chains from the same sample are listed, as sequenced in a study of PD-L1 blockade in urothelial cancer. Only in-frame clones appear in the TCRdb table, and some are missing; sequencing was by immunoSEQ multiplex PCR. The table includes roughly 50,000 clones, approximately 88% detected once. Stated time point: pretreatment peripheral blood. The sequences come from PBMCs, collected around atezolizumab (anti-PD-L1) treatment. These receptors originate from a woman aged 60-70 years with urothelial cancer.

The V and J genes are TRBV7-9 and TRBJ1-5; D gene unclear. V was shortened by 5 bases and J by 4 bases, with 15 bases between the two germline ends. CDR1 SEHNR and CDR2 FQNEAQ come from the germline V gene (reference sequence). The CDR3 spans 15 residues. As DNA, the CDR3 is TGTGCCAGCAGCCGGACGGGAAATCCAAATCAGCCCCAGCATTTT. It encodes CASSRTGNPNQPQHF.

The chain combines TRBV5-4 with TRBJ1-1; D is perhaps TRBD1 (6 bases). The CDR3 is made up of 15 amino acids. CDR1 and CDR2 (germline): SGHNT, YYREEE (reference sequence). Deletions cut 0 bases from V and 0 bases from J, with 9 bases between. The CDR3: CASSLARTVNTEAFF. CDR3 coding DNA: TGTGCCAGCAGCTTGGCCAGGACAGTGAACACTGAAGCTTTCTTT.

This clone appeared once. CDR3 bases: TGTGCCAGCAGCGGGGACTCCTACAATGAGCAGTTCTTC. It codes for CASSGDSYNEQFF. The chain is built from TRBV6-1 and TRBJ2-1, with D perhaps TRBD2 (5 bases). Per the germline V gene, CDR1 is MNHNS and CDR2 is SASEGT. CDR3 size: 13 residues. Trimming removed 6 bases at V and 0 bases at J, with 6 bases between.

CDR3 coding DNA: TGTGCCAGCAGCTTAAAGGGAGGGCGGGGTTGGTCAGATACGCAGTATTTT. Translating it yields CASSLKGGRGWSDTQYF. This rearrangement joins TRBV7-3 to TRBJ2-3, with TRBD2 identical over 7 bases. The CDR3 totals 17 residues. Looked up from germline, CDR1 is SGHTA and CDR2 is FQGTGA. V lost 1 base and J lost 4; bases outside the gene matches: 11.

In its sample, this clone was seen once. This rearrangement joins TRBV19 to TRBJ2-7, with D perhaps matching TRBD1 (7 bases). The length of the CDR3 is 17 residues. CDR1 and CDR2 from the germline V gene are LNHDA and SQIVND (reference sequence). V was pared by 5 bases and J by 0 bases, with 20 bases between. The DNA of the CDR3 is TGTGCCAGTAGTTTTCAGCCAGGCGGGGACAGCTCCTACGAGCAGTACTTC. As protein: CASSFQPGGDSSYEQYF.

V is TRBV7-8 and J is TRBJ2-3; perhaps TRBD1 as D (6 bases). The CDR3 runs to 13 residues. Germline assignment: CDR1 SGHVS and CDR2 FQNEAQ. V lost 5 bases to trimming and J lost 4 bases, with 10 bases between them. The CDR3 DNA is TGTGCCAGCAGCGAGGGGGTCGCAGATACGCAGTATTTT. This translates into CASSEGVADTQYF.

This rearrangement joins TRBV4-1 to TRBJ2-7, with TRBD1 matching 7 bases. Germline V gene lookup returns CDR1 MGHRA and CDR2 YSYEKL. Germline trimming cut 3 bases from V and 3 bases from J; bases unmatched to any gene: 2. The CDR3 is 13 amino acids. For the CDR3, the DNA is TGCGCCAGCAGCCAGGGACAGCTCTACGAGCAGTACTTC. Amino acids: CASSQGQLYEQYF.

The chain combines TRBV19 with TRBJ1-1; tentative D call: TRBD1 (6 bases). CDR3 length: 14 amino acids. Trimming pared 8 bases from V and 1 base from J, leaving 14 bases between. Looked up from germline, CDR1 is LNHDA and CDR2 is SQIVND (reference sequence). CDR3 protein: CASLNRVWNTEAFF. The CDR3 bases are TGTGCCAGTTTAAACAGGGTTTGGAACACTGAAGCTTTCTTT.

The J gene is TRBJ1-2, the V gene TRBV4-3; TRBD1 might be the D (6 bases). The V end was cut by 3 bases, the J end by 2 bases, with 10 bases between. Germline lookup yields CDR1 LGHNA and CDR2 YSLEER. The CDR3 is 14 amino acids. CDR3: CASSQDSRNYGYTF. DNA for the CDR3: TGCGCCAGCAGCCAGGACAGCCGAAACTATGGCTACACCTTC.

The chain joins TRBV10-3 to TRBJ2-7, with D unresolved. The CDR3 is 14 residues long. Trimming shortened V by 3 bases and J by 5 bases, and 14 bases separated the two germline ends. Germline V gene data show CDR1 as ENHRY and CDR2 as SYGVKD. CDR3 sequence: CAISESVASHEQYF. Written as DNA, the CDR3 is TGTGCCATCAGTGAATCGGTTGCTTCCCACGAGCAGTACTTC.

The chain has TRBV5-6 and TRBJ2-1, with 8 bases that match TRBD2. The V and J ends lost 0 bases and 10 bases, in that order; junction bases with no gene match: 9. Germline CDR1 and CDR2: SGHDT and YYEEEE. This CDR3 spans 15 amino acids. The DNA for the CDR3 is TGTGCCAGCAGCTTGGGGACTAGCCCTGGCCGGGAGCAGTTCTTC. It translates to CASSLGTSPGREQFF.

The chain couples TRBV6-5 to TRBJ2-7, with TRBD2 matching 8 bases. After removal of 6 bases from V and 0 bases from J, the junction contained 4 bases not matched to a gene. The CDR3 has 14 amino acids. Germline assignment: CDR1 MNHEY and CDR2 SVGAGI. The CDR3 coding sequence is TGTGCCAGCAGCCCGGGAGGGAACTCCTACGAGCAGTACTTC. Translating it yields CASSPGGNSYEQYF.

This sequence joins TRBV9 and TRBJ1-1, with a tentative D call TRBD1 (5 bases). V was shortened by 3 bases and J by 4 bases, with 19 bases between the two germline ends. The germline gives CDR1 SGDLS, CDR2 YYNGEE. CDR3 length: 16 amino acids. The CDR3 region has the DNA TGTGCCAGCAGCGGAAACAGGATAAGGTCGCCCACTGAAGCTTTCTTT. The encoded protein is CASSGNRIRSPTEAFF.

The chain recombines TRBV27 with TRBJ2-7, with a possible D match to TRBD1 (5 bases). Germline V gene sequence: CDR1 MNHEY, CDR2 SMNVEV (reference sequence). The CDR3 totals 14 residues. Trimming shortened V by 3 bases and J by 4 bases, and 13 bases separated the two germline ends. The DNA for the CDR3 is TGTGCCAGCAGTTTTGTAGGGGTAGGGTACGAGCAGTACTTC. Translation gives CASSFVGVGYEQYF.

V is TRBV5-1 and J is TRBJ2-3, with 10 bases lining up with TRBD2. V was clipped by 4 bases and J by 6 bases; unmatched bases: 14. This CDR3 comprises 17 residues. Germline V gives CDR1 SGHRS, CDR2 YFSETQ. CDR3 protein: CASSTTAGLAARDTQYF. The CDR3 nucleotides read TGCGCCAGCAGCACCACCGCAGGACTAGCGGCGAGGGATACGCAGTATTTT.

This chain uses TRBV19 with TRBJ2-1; D is uncertain. The V end was cut by 8 bases, the J end by 6 bases, with 11 bases between. Germline-derived CDR1 and CDR2 are LNHDA and SQIVND (reference sequence). The CDR3 contains 12 residues. CDR3 sequence: CASSGRVNEQFF. CDR3 coding DNA: TGTGCCAGTTCCGGTCGGGTCAATGAGCAGTTCTTC.